Presented here are 3 T cell receptor beta chains from one specimen sequenced in a study of post-analysis software for immune sequencing data. Study-wide findings and caveats: The study found TRBV5-6, TRBV5-1 and TRBV20-1 among a few TRBV segments more frequent in patients than controls.

Their target antigens are unknown. The TCR beta cDNA libraries contained unique molecular identifiers. TCRdb analysed the PCR reads with MiXCR anew, one entry per CDR3 protein. The sample has fewer than 850,000 distinct CDR3 sequences; about 43% are singletons. The sample was blood. These receptors were collected from a girl aged 10 to 17 with multiple sclerosis.

This chain links TRBV20-1 with TRBJ2-7, with 8 bases lining up with TRBD2. Germline assignment: CDR1 DFQATT and CDR2 SNEGSKA (reference sequence). After removal of 3 bases from V and 3 bases from J, the junction contained 7 bases not matched to a gene. The CDR3 runs 14 residues. CDR3 sequence: CSASLGTRDYEQYF. The CDR3 DNA is TGCAGTGCTAGTTTGGGGACTAGGGACTACGAGCAGTACTTC.

The rearrangement joins TRBV28 to TRBJ2-5, with 7 bases matching TRBD1. After removal of 3 bases from V and 4 bases from J, the junction contained 5 bases not matched to a gene. Germline V gives CDR1 MDHEN, CDR2 SYDVKM. The CDR3 is 14 amino acids. This chain's CDR3 is CASSLSDRAETQYF. For the CDR3, the DNA is TGTGCCAGCAGTTTGTCCGACAGGGCAGAGACCCAGTACTTC.

This clonotype came up a few times. V and J are TRBV7-9 and TRBJ2-1; 7 nucleotides agree with TRBD2. The CDR3 totals 14 residues. With 0 bases clipped from V and 4 bases from J, the junction kept 0 bases outside the gene matches. CDR1 and CDR2 (germline): SEHNR, FQNEAQ (reference sequence). The chain's CDR3 is CASSLAAGYNEQFF. In nucleotides, the CDR3 is TGTGCCAGCAGCTTAGCAGCGGGATACAATGAGCAGTTCTTC.